A selection of T cell receptor beta chains follows, all from one sample in a study of circulating and synovial CD4+ cells in juvenile arthritis. Profiling relied on immunoSEQ multiplex PCR, and the TCRdb table lists in-frame clones only, not all of them. The repertoire has approximately 15,000 clones, under 95% of them found once; the top ten carry 0.65% to 0.9%. Material for sequencing was CD4+ T cells from blood. Source of these receptors: a human donor with juvenile idiopathic arthritis. Each CDR3 is given with its conserved first and last residue. The D gene is left open where the match is weak.

TRBJ2-5,13,TRBV18,-,TGTGCCAGCTCACGGGGCATAAAAGAGACCCAGTACTTC,CASSRGIKETQYF
TRBJ2-1,14,TRBV30,TRBD2,TGTGCCTGGAGCCGCGGGGGGCTGTACAATGAGCAGTTCTTC,CAWSRGGLYNEQFF
TRBJ1-1,13,TRBV30,TRBD1,TGTGCCTGGACTGACAGGGTTGGGGCTGAAGCTTTCTTT,CAWTDRVGAEAFF
TRBJ2-7,15,TRBV7-9,TRBD1,TGTGCCAGCAGCTCTAGGACAGGGGGCTCCTACGAGCAGTACTTC,CASSSRTGGSYEQYF
TRBJ2-3,14,TRBV7-2,TRBD2,TGTGCCAGCAGTACGGGAGGGTACACAGATACGCAGTATTTT,CASSTGGYTDTQYF
TRBJ2-3,15,TRBV7-9,TRBD2,TGTGCCAGCAGCTTAGGCGGGGGGATCACAGATACGCAGTATTTT,CASSLGGGITDTQYF
TRBJ1-2,17,TRBV7-8,-,TGTGCCAGCAGCTTAAGTGGTTCTACAGCGGCTTTCTATGGCTACACCTTC,CASSLSGSTAAFYGYTF
TRBJ1-6,14,TRBV19,TRBD1,TGTGCCAGTAGTCCGACAGGGGAAAATTCCCCCCTCCACTTT,CASSPTGENSPLHF
TRBJ1-1,12,TRBV29-1,-,TGCACCTCAAGCCGGGGGAACACTGAAGCTTTCTTT,CTSSRGNTEAFF
TRBJ2-2,16,TRBV27,-,TGTGCCAGCGCCCTGTTAGGACACTTGAACACCGGGGAGCTGTTTTTT,CASALLGHLNTGELFF
TRBJ2-1,16,TRBV5-1,-,TGCGCCAGCAGCCTTCAGGGGGGAGTGTTCTACAATGAGCAGTTCTTC,CASSLQGGVFYNEQFF